This T cell receptor (beta chain) was sequenced for a study of T-cell memory formation after mild COVID-19. Study as a whole: The study found TCR clusters largely donor specific. Study conclusions and caveats: Whereas later expanders leaned CD4+, clones contracting day 15 to 85 showed a balanced CD4/CD8 makeup.

Constant-segment primers were used for 5'RACE, and the resulting TCR alpha and TCR beta cDNA libraries carried sample barcodes and UMIs. TCRdb processed the 5' RACE reads anew with MiXCR; each CDR3 protein has one entry. The sample consists of about 200,000 distinct CDR3 sequences, roughly 10% of them appearing once. Per germline, CDR1 MNHEY and CDR2 SMNVEV (reference sequence). The CDR3 has 13 residues. Trimming shortened V by 3 bases and J by 8 bases, and 10 bases separated the two germline ends. This clonotype appeared a few times. The antigen remains unidentified. The source is a young man who had mild COVID-19 (a few samples of this study predate the infection). Cell type and time point are not known. The rearrangement uses TRBV27 and TRBJ1-4; D gene uncertain. The sample taken for sequencing was PBMCs or a T cell subset sorted from them (not recorded which). CDR3 bases: TGTGCCAGCAGTTTGGGGAGACGGGAAAAACTGTTTTTT. It encodes CASSLGRREKLFF.